This T cell receptor (beta chain) was obtained from a study of response to subunit inactivated influenza vaccine. General study findings and limits: Only a handful of new T cells, the authors suggested, are recruited with each seasonal influenza vaccination.

TCRdb ran MiXCR on the RT-PCR reads and lists one entry per CDR3 protein. The sample comprises 600,000 to 850,000 distinct CDR3 sequences, approximately 14% of which are singletons, and 7.5% to 8% rests with the top ten. Comments on this clonotype: The antigen remains undetermined.

The length of the CDR3 is 16 residues. In germline, CDR1 is MGHRA, CDR2 YSYEKL. V lost 4 bases and J lost 2, with 16 bases in between. Specimen: PBMCs from blood, collected around 14 days before vaccination. V is TRBV4-1 and J is TRBJ2-3; no definite D call. The receptor comes from a man aged 45-65 years who received an inactivated influenza vaccine. The CDR3 coding sequence is TGCGCCAGCAGCCCGAGAGCGACGGAGTACACAGATACGCAGTATTTT. It translates to CASSPRATEYTDTQYF.